This section outlines one T cell receptor (beta chain) sequence together with its context. The entry originates in a study of shared clonotypes between healthy human individuals. Researchers divided each subset's genomic DNA evenly across several immunoSEQ plates. As handled by the study authors: Filtering differed, since immunoSEQ gave only junction sequences and no quality scores. Repertoires were generated with immunoSEQ multiplex PCR, while TCRdb's copy carries only in-frame clones and drops some. D and trimming were read from the DNA, whereas the V and J calls and clone size are those reported in that table. The profile covers about 2.1 million clones, with approximately 92% appearing a single time and less than 2% taken by the ten largest. V lost 8 bases to trimming and J lost 5 bases, with 21 bases between them. Germline CDR1 is SEHNR and CDR2 is FQNEAQ (reference sequence). CDR3 length equals 16 residues.

CD45RO-negative CD8 cells positively selected for CCR7 made up the naive population, which excluded terminally differentiated effector memory CD45RA+ cells. The healthy adult donors were HIV-negative and reported no recent acute infections or vaccinations. The sample consisted of naive CD8+ T cells from PBMCs. This rearrangement joins TRBV7-9 to TRBJ1-4; D is perhaps TRBD1 (5 bases). The sequence came from a man in his late teens or twenties in good health. Some clones in this sample may be carry-over from other donors' samples. The CDR3 protein is CASGFPTLGGNEKLFF. CDR3 nucleotide sequence: TGTGCCAGCGGGTTTCCGACTCTCGGGGGAAATGAAAAACTGTTTTTT.